This T cell receptor (beta chain) was recovered during a study of T cells in Graves' hyperthyroidism and ophthalmopathy (dated by TCRdb to the late 2010s). Study-wide context: To identify TCR V-J signatures that set the groups apart, the researchers used a discovery cohort of 95 to 100 patients, made up of around 40 with Graves' ophthalmopathy and about 55 with stable Graves' hyperthyroidism. The roughly 91 discovery patients were randomly split 7:3 into training and test sets. Prospective prediction of ophthalmopathy was tested in an independent validation cohort of 18 to 20 hyperthyroidism patients and 15 to 17 patients who later progressed to ophthalmopathy. The paper reports TCR Vbeta CDR3 sequencing of 135 peripheral blood samples: some 41 ophthalmopathy, fewer than 80 hyperthyroidism and approximately 17 progressor patients. In addition, the study compared T-cell repertoires in thyroid tissue and in blood from roughly six Graves' hyperthyroidism patients. After blood sampling, hyperthyroidism patients were treated with methimazole at a starting dose of 30 mg daily, and ophthalmopathy patients were treated with high-dose intravenous methylprednisolone. The investigation overall reported the following: No statistical method was used to set the sample size in advance, and investigators knew the group allocation. In cross-validation, a model built on a 13 V-J signature told ophthalmopathy apart from stable hyperthyroidism with 87.88% sensitivity and around 83% specificity, and in testing the same model reached 80%/75%. In validation, the model predicted progression to ophthalmopathy with approximately 71% sensitivity and about 72% specificity, a median of 6.5 months before onset. Most expanded thyroid clonotypes (frequency above 0.001) were also found in blood, which suggests that blood repertoires may mirror thyroid immune responses.

The study excluded patients with uncontrolled infections, other autoimmune diseases, pregnancy or lactation. Diagnoses were established on the basis of clinical symptoms, serum thyroxine and TRAb, thyroid ultrasound, and orbital computed tomography. Trizol reagent was used to extract total RNA, and RNA quality was then checked on an Agilent 2100 Bioanalyzer. This clonotype was observed many times. Its antigen target is currently unknown. No base quality information exists; no much larger clone differs at one position. TCR beta CDR3 regions were amplified from RNA transcripts. The TCR CDR3 was subjected to a first round of RT-PCR using the HTBI primer set and the Qiagen OneStep RT-PCR kit. Libraries were constructed in a second round of multiplex PCR, after which size selection and purification were carried out. Libraries were sequenced paired-end with 100 bp reads on an Illumina HiSeq2000. As for the authors' bioinformatics: SOAPnuke was used to process the raw data, with reads discarded if the reads contained adapters or uncalled bases, had a mean Phred below 15, or lacked an exact constant-primer or identifier match. High-quality paired reads were merged with COPE v1.2.5, and unique nucleotide sequences were defined as clonotypes. MiTCR v1.1 was used to align clonotypes to the IMGT TRBV, TRBD and TRBJ reference segments. The analysis included only V-J combinations with a frequency above 0.0001, which together covered around 99% of the repertoires. A TCS score was defined as the ratio of F50 (clonal expansion) to E x V (chaos), with BLOSUM62-based TCRdist applied between CDR3 peptides within each V-J. Welch's t-statistics and random forest reduced 500 to 650 V-J features to about 13, which were used in a naive Bayes classifier (R e1071). The similarity between thyroid and blood repertoires was quantified using the Morisita-Horn index. TCRdb's own reprocessing of the public reads used fastp at Q25 and MiXCR and kept productive beta chains. Here each entry gathers all rows of one CDR3 protein and keeps the most common genes and DNA. TCRdb, rather than the study authors, made the V and J calls. The sample yields about 660,000 distinct CDR3 sequences; nearly 45% were counted once. Under 8.5% of the sample is taken by the ten largest.

The trim is 0 bases for V and 8 bases for J, with a gap of 10 bases between the germline ends. The CDR3 goes from the cysteine to the phenylalanine over 13 residues. Left in the record is the CDR3 DNA by itself, 39 bases read in frame from the first base. For CDR1 and CDR2, the germline V gene lists SQVTM and ANQGSEA. Source material: peripheral blood or thyroid tissue (not recorded which). This TCR was recovered from an adult man with Graves' disease, either hyperthyroidism or ophthalmopathy (not recorded which). The chain uses TRBV29-1 and TRBJ1-4; the D segment could be TRBD1, given 6 matching bases. CDR3 region: CSVEDRGGEKLFF. The DNA reads as follows: TGCAGCGTTGAAGATCGAGGGGGAGAAAAACTGTTTTTT. Full variable domain (CDR3 extended with the reference TRBV29-1 and TRBJ1-4 proteins): SAVISQKPSRDICQRGTSLTIQCQVDSQVTMMFWYRQQPGQSLTLIATANQGSEATYESGFVIDKFPISRPNLTFSTLTVSNMSPEDSSIYLCSVEDRGGEKLFFGSGTQLSVL.